The 10 T cell receptor beta chains presented below share a single source sample, sequenced in a study of cytomegalovirus exposure and HLA in healthy donors. Amplification used 60 Vbeta primers and 13 Jbeta primers. The repertoire was sequenced with immunoSEQ multiplex PCR; TCRdb's copy has only in-frame clones and lacks some. The ten most abundant clones cover less than 6.5% of a sample with under 200,000 clones. Sequencing used PBMCs. The receptors stem from a man aged 25-40 years in good health and CMV-seronegative.

The chain links TRBV7-2 to TRBJ2-5, with 13 bases lining up with TRBD2. The ends lost 3 bases at V and 5 bases at J; junction bases unmatched: 6. Germline loops: CDR1 SGHTA, CDR2 FQGNSA. The CDR3 consists of 16 residues. The CDR3 protein is CASSFGLAGARETQYF. CDR3 nucleotide sequence: TGTGCCAGCAGCTTTGGACTAGCGGGGGCCCGGGAGACCCAGTACTTC.

The CDR3 DNA sequence: TGTGCCAGCAGTTTGAGCGGGGCAAGGTACGAGCAGTACTTC. Protein sequence: CASSLSGARYEQYF. The chain has TRBV27 and TRBJ2-7, with TRBD2 matching over 7 bases. V shed 3 bases, J shed 4 bases, and the junction held 6 bases outside the gene matches. Germline assignment: CDR1 MNHEY and CDR2 SMNVEV (reference sequence). The CDR3 has 14 amino acids.

The chain employs TRBV7-9 and TRBJ1-2; a possible D gene is TRBD1 (5 bases). V gave up 6 bases and J gave up 5 bases, with 16 bases separating them. The CDR3 is 14 amino acids. Germline CDR1 reads SEHNR; CDR2 reads FQNEAQ (reference sequence). The CDR3 is CASSTGDSTYGYTF. The CDR3 nucleotides read TGTGCCAGCAGTACAGGTGACAGTACTTATGGCTACACCTTC.

The chain has TRBV28 and TRBJ1-5; 9 bases are a match to TRBD1. Germline V gives CDR1 MDHEN, CDR2 SYDVKM. The CDR3 loop spans 15 amino acids. With V trimmed by 2 bases and J by 7 bases, 6 bases remained unmatched. This chain's CDR3 is CASSLTPTGGQPQHF. CDR3 nucleotides: TGTGCCAGCAGTTTAACTCCGACAGGGGGACAGCCCCAGCATTTT.

The J gene is TRBJ1-5, the V gene TRBV27; D is perhaps TRBD1 (6 bases). The germline V gene has CDR1 MNHEY and CDR2 SMNVEV (reference sequence). Between the trimmed V and J ends, which lost 6 bases and 4 bases, there was a span of 22 bases. The CDR3 has 17 residues. CDR3 loop: CASSPTGWLILNQPQHF. CDR3 coding DNA: TGTGCCAGCAGCCCAACAGGGTGGTTGATTTTGAATCAGCCCCAGCATTTT.

The J gene is TRBJ1-1, the V gene TRBV6-1, with 8 positions matching TRBD1. The CDR3 runs to 15 residues. The junction had 12 bases not matched to a gene; V was cut back by 5 bases and J by 7 bases. CDR1 is MNHNS and CDR2 is SASEGT in the germline V gene. CDR3 loop: CASSSPGQGVVEAFF. CDR3 in DNA: TGTGCCAGCAGTTCCCCTGGACAGGGAGTGGTTGAAGCTTTCTTT.

V is TRBV6-5 and J is TRBJ2-7, with no clear D. Germline CDR1 and CDR2: MNHEY and SVGAGI. The length of the CDR3 is 15 residues. V was cut by 0 bases and J by 0 bases, with 9 bases left in between. The CDR3 reads CASSYSSASSYEQYF. The DNA for the CDR3 is TGTGCCAGCAGTTACTCGAGTGCGAGCTCCTACGAGCAGTACTTC.

This chain connects TRBV4-3 to TRBJ1-4, with a tentative D call TRBD1 (6 bases). The V gene lost 3 bases and the J gene lost 3 bases, with 14 bases spanning the gap. CDR1 and CDR2 from the germline V gene are LGHNA and YSLEER. The CDR3 has 16 amino acids. Here the CDR3 DNA reads TGCGCCAGCAGCCAGAGGTCAGGGGTTGCTAATGAAAAACTGTTTTTT. Translating gives CASSQRSGVANEKLFF.

This rearrangement joins TRBV11-2 to TRBJ2-5; tentative D call: TRBD2 (6 bases). With the DNA end fitting TRBJ2-7 better, the J assignment may be wrong. Germline CDR1 reads SGHAT; CDR2 reads FQNNGV. This CDR3 contains 13 residues. CDR3 protein: CASSFTGVDEQYF. The CDR3, as DNA: TGTGCCAGCAGCTTCACGGGGGTTGACGAGCAGTACTTC.

The genes are TRBV18 and TRBJ1-2, with a weak D call TRBD1 (5 bases). Trimming removed 4 bases at V and 0 bases at J, with 12 bases between. The V gene's germline CDR1 is KGHSH and CDR2 LQKENI. There are 15 residues in the CDR3. The CDR3 region is CASSRDSLANYGYTF. CDR3 coding DNA: TGTGCCAGCTCACGTGACAGCCTAGCTAACTATGGCTACACCTTC.